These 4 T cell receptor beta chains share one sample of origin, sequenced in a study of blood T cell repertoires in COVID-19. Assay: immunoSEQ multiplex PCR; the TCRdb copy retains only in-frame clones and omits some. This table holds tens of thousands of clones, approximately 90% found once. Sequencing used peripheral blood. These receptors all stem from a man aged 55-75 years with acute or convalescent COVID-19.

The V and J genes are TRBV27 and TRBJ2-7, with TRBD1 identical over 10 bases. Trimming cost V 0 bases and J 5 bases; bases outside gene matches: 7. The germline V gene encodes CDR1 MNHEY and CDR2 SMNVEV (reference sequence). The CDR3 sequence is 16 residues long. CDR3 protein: CASSLSLGTGVDEQYF. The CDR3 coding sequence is TGTGCCAGCAGTTTATCCCTCGGGACAGGGGTGGACGAGCAGTACTTC.

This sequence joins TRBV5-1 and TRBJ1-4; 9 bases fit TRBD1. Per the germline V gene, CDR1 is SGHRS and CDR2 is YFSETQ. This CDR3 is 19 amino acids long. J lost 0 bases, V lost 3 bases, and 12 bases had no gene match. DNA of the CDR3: TGCGCCAGCAGCTGGACAGGGGCAAATATAGGGGCAACTAATGAAAAACTGTTTTTT. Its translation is CASSWTGANIGATNEKLFF.

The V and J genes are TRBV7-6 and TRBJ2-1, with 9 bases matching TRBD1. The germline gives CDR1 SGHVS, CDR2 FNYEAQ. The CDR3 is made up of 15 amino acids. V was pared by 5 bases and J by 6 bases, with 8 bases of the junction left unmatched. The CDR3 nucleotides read TGTGCCAGCAGCCAACCGGGACAGGGAATCAATGAGCAGTTCTTC. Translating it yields CASSQPGQGINEQFF.

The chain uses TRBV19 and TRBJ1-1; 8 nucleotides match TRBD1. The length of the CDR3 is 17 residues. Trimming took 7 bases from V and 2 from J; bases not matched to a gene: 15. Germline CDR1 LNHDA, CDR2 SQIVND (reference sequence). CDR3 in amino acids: CASTVGHFGTGNTEAFF. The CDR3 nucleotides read TGTGCCAGTACAGTGGGTCACTTCGGGACAGGTAACACTGAAGCTTTCTTT.